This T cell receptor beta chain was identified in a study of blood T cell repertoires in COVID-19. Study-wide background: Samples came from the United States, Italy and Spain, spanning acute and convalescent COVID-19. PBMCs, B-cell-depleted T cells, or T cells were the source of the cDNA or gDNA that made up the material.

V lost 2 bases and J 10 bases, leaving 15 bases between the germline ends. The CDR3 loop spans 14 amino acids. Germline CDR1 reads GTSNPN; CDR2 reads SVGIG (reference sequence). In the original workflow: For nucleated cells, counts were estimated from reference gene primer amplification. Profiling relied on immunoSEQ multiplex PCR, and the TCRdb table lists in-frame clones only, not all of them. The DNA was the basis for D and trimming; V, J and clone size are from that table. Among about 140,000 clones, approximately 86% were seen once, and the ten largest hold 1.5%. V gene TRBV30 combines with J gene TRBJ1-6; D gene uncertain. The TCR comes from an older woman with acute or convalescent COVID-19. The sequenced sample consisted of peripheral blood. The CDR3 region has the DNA TGTGCCTGGAGTAGCGGAGGTGAGGGATCACCCCTCCACTTT. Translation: CAWSSGGEGSPLHF.